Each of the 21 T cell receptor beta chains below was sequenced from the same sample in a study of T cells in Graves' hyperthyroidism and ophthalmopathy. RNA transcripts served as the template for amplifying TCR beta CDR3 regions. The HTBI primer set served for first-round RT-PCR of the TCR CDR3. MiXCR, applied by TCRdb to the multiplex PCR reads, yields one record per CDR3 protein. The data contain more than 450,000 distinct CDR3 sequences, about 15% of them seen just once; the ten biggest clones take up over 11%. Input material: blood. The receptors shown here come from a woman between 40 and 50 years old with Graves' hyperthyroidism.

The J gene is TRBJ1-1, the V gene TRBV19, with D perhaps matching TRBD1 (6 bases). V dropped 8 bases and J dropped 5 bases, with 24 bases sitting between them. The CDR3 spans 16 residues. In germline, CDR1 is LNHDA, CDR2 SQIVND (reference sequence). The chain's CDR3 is CASRGNKQGQVTEAFF. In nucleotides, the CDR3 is TGTGCCAGTCGGGGTAATAAGCAGGGGCAAGTGACTGAAGCTTTCTTT.

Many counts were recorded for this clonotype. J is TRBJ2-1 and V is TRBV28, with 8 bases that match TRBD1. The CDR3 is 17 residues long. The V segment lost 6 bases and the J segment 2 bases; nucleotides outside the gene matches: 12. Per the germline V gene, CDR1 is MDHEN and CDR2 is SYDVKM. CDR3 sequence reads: CASRHTGTGGTYNEQFF. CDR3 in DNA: TGTGCCAGCAGACATACCGGAACAGGGGGTACCTACAATGAGCAGTTCTTC.

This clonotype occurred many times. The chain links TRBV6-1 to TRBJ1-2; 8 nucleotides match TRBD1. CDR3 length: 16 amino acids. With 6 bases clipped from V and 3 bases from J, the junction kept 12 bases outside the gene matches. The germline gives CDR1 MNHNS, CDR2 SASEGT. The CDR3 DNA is TGTGCCAGCAGGGATCGGAAGACAGGGGTAGACTATGGCTACACCTTC. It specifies CASRDRKTGVDYGYTF.

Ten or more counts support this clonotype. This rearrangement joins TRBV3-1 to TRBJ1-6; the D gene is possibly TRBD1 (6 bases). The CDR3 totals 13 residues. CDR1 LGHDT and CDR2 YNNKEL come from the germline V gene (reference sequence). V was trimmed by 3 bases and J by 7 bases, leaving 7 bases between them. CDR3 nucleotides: TGTGCCAGCAGCCAGGGGGGCAATTCACCCCTCCACTTT. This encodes CASSQGGNSPLHF.

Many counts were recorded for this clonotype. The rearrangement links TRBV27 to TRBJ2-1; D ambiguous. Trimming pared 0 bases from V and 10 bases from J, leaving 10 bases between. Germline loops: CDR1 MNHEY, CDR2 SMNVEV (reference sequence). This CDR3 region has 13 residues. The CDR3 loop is CASSLSAWAEQFF. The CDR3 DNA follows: TGTGCCAGCAGTTTATCCGCATGGGCAGAGCAGTTCTTC.

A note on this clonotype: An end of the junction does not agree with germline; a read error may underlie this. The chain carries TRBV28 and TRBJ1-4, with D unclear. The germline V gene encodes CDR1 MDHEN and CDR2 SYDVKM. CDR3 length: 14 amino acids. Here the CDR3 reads CASSLSGTHEKLFF. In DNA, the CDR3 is TGTGCCAGCAGTTTATCGGGAACTCATGAAAAACTGTTTTTT. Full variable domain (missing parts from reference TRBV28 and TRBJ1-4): DVKVTQSSRYLVKRTGEKVFLECVQDMDHENMFWYRQDPGLGLRLIYFSYDVKMKEKGDIPEGYSVSREKKERFSLILESASTNQTSMYLCASSLSGTHEKLFFGSGTQLSVL.

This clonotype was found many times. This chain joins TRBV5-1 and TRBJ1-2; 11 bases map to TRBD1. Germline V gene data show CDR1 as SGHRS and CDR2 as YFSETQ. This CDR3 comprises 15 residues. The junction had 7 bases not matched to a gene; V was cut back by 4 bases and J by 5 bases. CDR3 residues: CASSPGTGGWYGYTF. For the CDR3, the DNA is TGCGCCAGCAGCCCCGGGACAGGGGGTTGGTATGGCTACACCTTC.

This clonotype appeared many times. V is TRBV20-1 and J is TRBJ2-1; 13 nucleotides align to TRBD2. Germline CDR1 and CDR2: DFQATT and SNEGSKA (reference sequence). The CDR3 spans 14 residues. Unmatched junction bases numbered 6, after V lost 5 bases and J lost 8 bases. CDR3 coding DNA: TGCAGTGCTGGGACTAGCGGGATAGGCTATGAGCAGTTCTTC. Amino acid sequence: CSAGTSGIGYEQFF.

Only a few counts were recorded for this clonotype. CDR3 in amino acids: CSAKMAGANQPQHF. The CDR3 bases are TGCAGTGCTAAGATGGCAGGGGCCAATCAGCCCCAGCATTTT. V gene TRBV20-1 combines with J gene TRBJ1-5; perhaps TRBD1 as D (6 bases). V lost 4 bases, J lost 3 bases, and 13 bases lay in between. Per the germline V gene, CDR1 is DFQATT and CDR2 is SNEGSKA (reference sequence). The CDR3 is 14 residues long.

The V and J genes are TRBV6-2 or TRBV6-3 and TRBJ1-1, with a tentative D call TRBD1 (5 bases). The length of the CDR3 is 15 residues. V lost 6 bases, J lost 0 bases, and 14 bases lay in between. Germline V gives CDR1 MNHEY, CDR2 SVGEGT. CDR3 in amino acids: CASRGRGRMNTEAFF. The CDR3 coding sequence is TGTGCCAGCAGGGGAAGGGGACGGATGAACACTGAAGCTTTCTTT.

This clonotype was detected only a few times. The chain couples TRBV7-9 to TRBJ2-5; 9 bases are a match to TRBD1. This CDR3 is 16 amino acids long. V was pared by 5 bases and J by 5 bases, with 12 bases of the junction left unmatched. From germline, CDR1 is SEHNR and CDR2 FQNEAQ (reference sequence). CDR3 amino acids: CASSLRPGTGMETQYF. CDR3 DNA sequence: TGTGCCAGCAGCCTCCGTCCCGGGACAGGGATGGAGACCCAGTACTTC.

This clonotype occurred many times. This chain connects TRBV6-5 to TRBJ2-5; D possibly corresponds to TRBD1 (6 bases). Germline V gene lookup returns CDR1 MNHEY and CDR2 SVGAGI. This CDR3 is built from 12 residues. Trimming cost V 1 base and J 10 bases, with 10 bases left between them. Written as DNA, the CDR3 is TGTGCCAGCAGTTACTTAACGGACAGCCAGTACTTC. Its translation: CASSYLTDSQYF.

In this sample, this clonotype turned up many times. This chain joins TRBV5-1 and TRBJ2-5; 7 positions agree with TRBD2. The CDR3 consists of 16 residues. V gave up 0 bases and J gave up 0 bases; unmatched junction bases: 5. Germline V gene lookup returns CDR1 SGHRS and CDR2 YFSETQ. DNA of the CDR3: TGCGCCAGCAGCTTGGGTCTAGCGGCTTACCAAGAGACCCAGTACTTC. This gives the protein CASSLGLAAYQETQYF.

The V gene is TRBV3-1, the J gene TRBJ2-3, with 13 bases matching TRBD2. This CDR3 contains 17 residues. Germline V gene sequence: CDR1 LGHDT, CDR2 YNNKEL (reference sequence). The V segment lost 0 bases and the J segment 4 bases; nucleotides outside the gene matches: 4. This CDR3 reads CASSQDGLAGVSDTQYF. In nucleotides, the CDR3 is TGTGCCAGCAGCCAAGATGGACTAGCGGGAGTCTCAGATACGCAGTATTTT.

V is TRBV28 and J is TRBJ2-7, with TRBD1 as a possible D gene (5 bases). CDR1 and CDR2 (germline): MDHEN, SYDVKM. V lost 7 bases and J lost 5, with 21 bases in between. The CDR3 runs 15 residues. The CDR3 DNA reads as TGTGCCAGCAACAAGCTGGGGCAGGGTGTGAACGAGCAGTACTTC. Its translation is CASNKLGQGVNEQYF.

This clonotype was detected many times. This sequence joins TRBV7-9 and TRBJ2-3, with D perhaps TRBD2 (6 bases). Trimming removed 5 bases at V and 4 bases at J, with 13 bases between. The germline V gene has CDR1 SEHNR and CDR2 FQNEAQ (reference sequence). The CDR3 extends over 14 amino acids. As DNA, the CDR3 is TGTGCCAGCAGCCCGTCAAGGGAGGCAGATACGCAGTATTTT. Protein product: CASSPSREADTQYF.

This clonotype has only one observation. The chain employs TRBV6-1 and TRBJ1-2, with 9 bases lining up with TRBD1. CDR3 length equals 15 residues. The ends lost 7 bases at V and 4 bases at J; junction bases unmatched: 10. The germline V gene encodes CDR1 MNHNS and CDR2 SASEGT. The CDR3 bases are TGTGCCAGCAAACGTTTACAGGGGGCTGGCTATGGCTACACCTTC. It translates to CASKRLQGAGYGYTF.

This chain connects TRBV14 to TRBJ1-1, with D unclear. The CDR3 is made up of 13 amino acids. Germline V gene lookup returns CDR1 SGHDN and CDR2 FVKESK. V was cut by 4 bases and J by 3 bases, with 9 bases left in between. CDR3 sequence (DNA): TGTGCCAGCAGCCCGTCAACCTACACTGAAGCTTTCTTT. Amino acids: CASSPSTYTEAFF.

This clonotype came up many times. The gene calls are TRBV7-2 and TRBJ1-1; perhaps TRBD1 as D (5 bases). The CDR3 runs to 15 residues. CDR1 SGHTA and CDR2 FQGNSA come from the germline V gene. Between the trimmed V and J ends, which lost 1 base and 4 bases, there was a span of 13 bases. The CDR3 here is CASSLGVGRSTEAFF. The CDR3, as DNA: TGTGCCAGCAGCTTAGGGGTGGGACGGAGCACTGAAGCTTTCTTT.

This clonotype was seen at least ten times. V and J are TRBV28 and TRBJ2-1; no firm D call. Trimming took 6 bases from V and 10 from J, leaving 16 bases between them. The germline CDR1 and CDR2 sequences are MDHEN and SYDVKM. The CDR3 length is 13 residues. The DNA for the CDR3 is TGTGCCAGCAGGTCCACCCCGTCCCACGAGCAGTTCTTC. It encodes CASRSTPSHEQFF.

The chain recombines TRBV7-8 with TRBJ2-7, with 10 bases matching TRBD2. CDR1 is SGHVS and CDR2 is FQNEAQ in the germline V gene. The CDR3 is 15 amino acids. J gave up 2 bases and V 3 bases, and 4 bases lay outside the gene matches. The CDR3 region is CASSFQREGPYEQYF. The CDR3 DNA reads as TGTGCCAGCAGCTTTCAGCGGGAGGGCCCCTACGAGCAGTACTTC. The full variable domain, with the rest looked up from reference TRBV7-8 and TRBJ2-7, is GAGVSQSPRYKVAKRGQDVALRCDPISGHVSLFWYQQALGQGPEFLTYFQNEAQLDKSGLPSDRFFAERPEGSVSTLKIQRTQQEDSAVYLCASSFQREGPYEQYFGPGTRLTVT.